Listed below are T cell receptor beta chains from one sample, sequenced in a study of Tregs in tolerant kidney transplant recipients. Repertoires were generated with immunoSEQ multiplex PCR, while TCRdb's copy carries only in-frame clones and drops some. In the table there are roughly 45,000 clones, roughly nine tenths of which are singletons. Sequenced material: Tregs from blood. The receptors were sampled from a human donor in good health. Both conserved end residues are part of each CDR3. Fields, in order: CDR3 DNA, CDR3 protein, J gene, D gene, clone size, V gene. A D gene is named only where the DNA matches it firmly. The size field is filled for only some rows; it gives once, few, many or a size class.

TGTGCCAGCAGTGATGGGGGATCCTACGAGCAGTACTTC	CASSDGGSYEQYF	TRBJ2-7	NA	NA	TRBV2
TGTGCCAGCAGCCCGGACAGGCTCTCCTACGAGCAGTACTTC	CASSPDRLSYEQYF	TRBJ2-7	TRBD1	NA	TRBV14
TGTGCCAGCGAGGAGGGAGCCGGAGATACGCAGTATTTT	CASEEGAGDTQYF	TRBJ2-3	NA	NA	TRBV6-1
TGTGCCAGCAGGAGGACAGGGGAGGGTCAGCCCCAGCATTTT	CASRRTGEGQPQHF	TRBJ1-5	TRBD1	NA	TRBV27
TGTGCCAGCTCACAGGGGGCAGGTCAGCCCCAGCATTTT	CASSQGAGQPQHF	TRBJ1-5	TRBD1	NA	TRBV27
TGTGCCAGCAGCCAGGCTGGGGGGCACACCATATATTTT	CASSQAGGHTIYF	TRBJ1-3	NA	NA	TRBV7-9
TGTGCCAGCAGCTTGAGCCGGAACACTGAAGCTTTCTTT	CASSLSRNTEAFF	TRBJ1-1	NA	NA	TRBV7-3
TGTGCCAGCAGCTTAGATTTAGGGGCGAGCAATCAGCCCCAGCATTTT	CASSLDLGASNQPQHF	TRBJ1-5	NA	NA	TRBV7-9
TGTGCCAGCAGCCAAGGTGCGGGAGTTGGGTACGAGCAGTACTTC	CASSQGAGVGYEQYF	TRBJ2-7	TRBD2	NA	TRBV14
TGTGCCAGCATGTGGACGGTAGGAAACACCATATATTTT	CASMWTVGNTIYF	TRBJ1-3	NA	NA	TRBV5-5
TGCGCCAGCAGCCAAGCTAACGGACAGGTTAATAATGAAAAACTGTTTTTT	CASSQANGQVNNEKLFF	TRBJ1-4	TRBD1	few	TRBV4-1
TGTGCCAGCAGTACCATCGGGGGGCGGGGTGAAGCTTTCTTT	CASSTIGGRGEAFF	TRBJ1-1	NA	NA	TRBV2
TGTGCCAGTAGTATAGGAGAGGGGGCGGCGATTAGTAATCAGCCCCAGCATTTT	CASSIGEGAAISNQPQHF	TRBJ1-5	TRBD1	NA	TRBV19
TGTGCCAGCAGATTCACAGGGGAATCACCCCTCCACTTT	CASRFTGESPLHF	TRBJ1-6	TRBD1	NA	TRBV27
TGTGCCAGCAGTTTGGCCCCCCGAGGTTCACCCCTCCACTTT	CASSLAPRGSPLHF	TRBJ1-6	NA	NA	TRBV5-4
TGTGCCATCAGTGAGAGCGAATACACAGATACGCAGTATTTT	CAISESEYTDTQYF	TRBJ2-3	NA	NA	TRBV10-3
TGTGCCATCAGTGAGTCGATTCTCTACGAGCAGTACTTC	CAISESILYEQYF	TRBJ2-7	NA	NA	TRBV10-3
TGTGCCACCCATAGGGTCAGCACTGAAGCTTTCTTT	CATHRVSTEAFF	TRBJ1-1	NA	few	TRBV6-6
TGTGCCAGCAGTTTTACAGCCGGCTATGGCTACACCTTC	CASSFTAGYGYTF	TRBJ1-2	NA	NA	TRBV27
TGCGCCAGCAGCACTAGCGGGAACACCTACAATGAGCAGTTCTTC	CASSTSGNTYNEQFF	TRBJ2-1	TRBD2	NA	TRBV5-1
TGTGCCAGCAGCGACCCAGGGAGGGGCTCCTACGAGCAGTACTTC	CASSDPGRGSYEQYF	TRBJ2-7	TRBD2	once	TRBV7-8
TGTGCCAGCAGTCCGGGAATACTGATCTACAATGAGCAGTTCTTC	CASSPGILIYNEQFF	TRBJ2-1	NA	NA	TRBV5-4
TGCGCCAGCACCCAAGACGGGGGGCGGGAGACCCAGTACTTC	CASTQDGGRETQYF	TRBJ2-5	NA	NA	TRBV5-1
TGTGCCAGCGGGACAATGGCAATCCTCCACTTT	CASGTMAILHF	TRBJ1-6	NA	NA	TRBV6-5
TGCAGCGGGAGAGAGACCTCGAACACTGAAGCTTTCTTT	CSGRETSNTEAFF	TRBJ1-1	NA	few	TRBV29-1
TGTGCCAGCATCCCGGGACGGCCCTACGAGCAGTACTTC	CASIPGRPYEQYF	TRBJ2-7	NA	NA	TRBV2
TGCGCCAGCAGCTCCCTTGACAGGTACAATGAGCAGTTCTTC	CASSSLDRYNEQFF	TRBJ2-1	NA	NA	TRBV5-1
TGTGCCAGCAGCTTACCCGGACTAGCGGGAGTTGGTGAGCAGTTCTTC	CASSLPGLAGVGEQFF	TRBJ2-1	TRBD2	NA	TRBV2
TGTGCCAGCAGCTTGGGATGGGGGACAGAGTTGCTCGAGCAGTACTTC	CASSLGWGTELLEQYF	TRBJ2-7	TRBD1	NA	TRBV5-6
TGTGCCAGCAGTGAAGTAGGTCGGACTAATGAAAAACTGTTTTTT	CASSEVGRTNEKLFF	TRBJ1-4	NA	NA	TRBV25-1
TGTGCCAGTAGTGACGGACAGCTTATCTGGGGCTACACCTTC	CASSDGQLIWGYTF	TRBJ1-2	NA	once	TRBV19
TGTGCCAGCAGTCGTTACGGGACTAGCGGCTTCTACGAGCAGTACTTC	CASSRYGTSGFYEQYF	TRBJ2-7	NA	NA	TRBV21-1
TGTGCCAGCAGTTACGCGGGGAACACTGAAGCTTTCTTT	CASSYAGNTEAFF	TRBJ1-1	NA	once	TRBV6-5
TGCAGCGTTGATATTGTAGATACGCAGTATTTT	CSVDIVDTQYF	TRBJ2-3	NA	NA	TRBV29-1
TGCGCCAGCAGCCTTCAACCCTCAAACACCGGGGAGCTGTTTTTT	CASSLQPSNTGELFF	TRBJ2-2	NA	NA	TRBV5-1
TGCGCCAGCAGCGGGACTAGCGGGGGGCCCTCCTACAATGAGCAGTTCTTC	CASSGTSGGPSYNEQFF	TRBJ2-1	TRBD2	NA	TRBV5-1
TGTGCCAGCAGCTTTTCCAGGCCAATCCCTGGTGGGCTGGATGGCTACACCTTC	CASSFSRPIPGGLDGYTF	TRBJ1-2	NA	NA	TRBV7-3
TGTGCCAGCAGTGAAGAGGGTCGGGGGAACACCGGGGAGCTGTTTTTT	CASSEEGRGNTGELFF	TRBJ2-2	NA	once	TRBV2
TGCGCCAGCAGCCGGGACGGGACAGGGACCTACGAGCAGTACTTC	CASSRDGTGTYEQYF	TRBJ2-7	TRBD1	NA	TRBV5-1
TGTGCCAGCAGTTTATTTTCCGGGCGAACTGAAGCTTTCTTT	CASSLFSGRTEAFF	TRBJ1-1	NA	NA	TRBV27
TGCGCCAGCAGCCGCAACCTACACCCCGGACTAGCGAACACCGGGGAGCTGTTTTTT	CASSRNLHPGLANTGELFF	TRBJ2-2	TRBD2	NA	TRBV4-1
TGCGCCAGCAGCTTGGAGGCCGGGGTTGGGGCCAACGTCCTGACTTTC	CASSLEAGVGANVLTF	TRBJ2-6	NA	NA	TRBV5-1
TGCGCCAGCAGCCCAGAGGGACTCCTAGTCATGGAGACCCAGTACTTC	CASSPEGLLVMETQYF	TRBJ2-5	NA	NA	TRBV4-1
TGCGCCAGTTCAATAGAAGGGAAGGAGACCCAGTACTTC	CASSIEGKETQYF	TRBJ2-5	NA	NA	TRBV5-1
TGTGCCAGCAGCTTGGTCGGGACCTCCTACGAGCAGTACTTC	CASSLVGTSYEQYF	TRBJ2-7	NA	NA	TRBV5-6
TGTGCCACCAAACACGGACAGGGGAACACTGAAGCTTTCTTT	CATKHGQGNTEAFF	TRBJ1-1	TRBD1	NA	TRBV6-6
TGCGCCAGCAGCCTCGATGGGAATCAGCCCCAGCATTTT	CASSLDGNQPQHF	TRBJ1-5	NA	once	TRBV5-1
TGCGCCAGCAGCAGTTCTGTTGGAAACACCATATATTTT	CASSSSVGNTIYF	TRBJ1-3	NA	NA	TRBV5-1
TGTGCCAGCAGCTTGGGAGGGAGGATTAGCACCGGGGAGCTGTTTTTT	CASSLGGRISTGELFF	TRBJ2-2	TRBD2	NA	TRBV11-3
TGCGCCAGCAGTGAGTTGCGGCGGCGGACGCGGTCCCAGCCCCAGCATTTT	CASSELRRRTRSQPQHF	TRBJ1-5	NA	once	TRBV10-1
TGTGCCTGGAGTAGGTCAGAACCCTATGGCTACACCTTC	CAWSRSEPYGYTF	TRBJ1-2	NA	NA	TRBV30
TGTGCCAGCAGCGTGGACAGGGCCGGCGAGCAGTACTTC	CASSVDRAGEQYF	TRBJ2-7	TRBD1	NA	TRBV7-3
TGTGCCAGCAGTGACCGGGGGGTCACCTACGAGCAGTACTTC	CASSDRGVTYEQYF	TRBJ2-7	TRBD2	NA	TRBV2
TGTGCCAGCAGCTCACAGGGGGCTATTAGAGATACGCAGTATTTT	CASSSQGAIRDTQYF	TRBJ2-3	TRBD1	NA	TRBV11-2
TGTGCCAGCAGTTTAAACCGTAACAGGGGAGGAGAGGCCACTGAAGCTTTCTTT	CASSLNRNRGGEATEAFF	TRBJ1-1	TRBD1	once	TRBV27
TGTGCCAGCAGCGTAGCTTCCAGAACACTTGCAGATACGCAGTATTTT	CASSVASRTLADTQYF	TRBJ2-3	NA	NA	TRBV9